One TCR beta chain is described in this entry. The data belong to a study of T cell changes during pregnancy in multiple sclerosis. The CDR3 spans 16 residues. V was clipped by 5 bases and J by 4 bases; unmatched bases: 8. Germline V CDR1 and CDR2: MGHDK, SYGVNS. The table came from immunoSEQ multiplex PCR; TCRdb's copy has only in-frame clones and leaves some out. The sample carries tens of thousands of clones, over 80% recorded once. The sample was peripheral blood, taken in the second trimester of pregnancy. The chain employs TRBV25-1 and TRBJ1-6; 7 bases are a match to TRBD1. This TCR came from a female donor in good health, enrolled as a control in a pregnancy study. CDR3 sequence: CASSTGTAIYNSPLHF. The CDR3, as DNA: TGTGCCAGCAGTACCGGGACAGCGATTTATAATTCACCCCTCCACTTT.